The TCR beta chain under discussion was sequenced for a study of a mutant IDH1 vaccine in newly diagnosed glioma (dated by TCRdb to about 2021). Background for the entire study: Across visits V03 through V10, patients got a total of eight vaccinations, given in weeks 1, 3, 5, 7, 11, 15, 19 and 23. For exploratory analyses, longitudinal TCRB deep sequencing was carried out in about two dozen treated patients wherever samples were available. In the chemotherapy-containing groups, vaccination started alongside temozolomide cycles, whereas in patients who had radiotherapy alone it started 4-6 weeks after radiotherapy. The 30 to 40 treated patients were approximately 62% male and roughly 40% female, with a mean age of approximately 40 years. Peripheral blood was drawn at six visits: V03 (baseline), V05, V07, V10, V12 and V13. Before enrollment, patients had received standard therapy of radiotherapy alone, temozolomide alone, or radiochemotherapy with temozolomide; most received the combination.

Study-wide conclusions, independent of this receptor: Availability determined which PBMC samples were chosen for TCRB deep sequencing. Pseudoprogression seemed to be unrelated to changes in the top peripheral T cell clonotypes found by TCRB sequencing. Immune responses induced by the vaccine were seen in around 94% of patients across multiple MHC alleles. It was noted by the authors that analyses of patient blood samples could not be reproduced owing to sample limitations.

The protocol used for the library was the immunoSEQ multiplex PCR assay. Rearranged TCR beta chain sequences were amplified with the hsTCRB Kit following the manufacturer's protocol. An Illumina MiSeq was used to sequence the TCRB libraries. On the authors' methods: The proprietary platform of the kit vendor was used for demultiplexing, trimming and gene mapping. The source is immuneACCESS, and TCRdb retained only in-frame sequences with V and J called. Part of the clones is not carried over; for the studies checked, unresolved V genes explain less than half of this, and the remainder is unexplained. V, J and clone size were drawn from that table, and D and trimming were deduced from the DNA. The sample table shows roughly 42,000 clones, and 80% to 90% are seen once. 1.5% to 2% of the sample lies in the top ten. Comment on this clone: The antigen this receptor binds is unknown. The record has no base qualities; no much larger clone is one base away.

The intended sense of this specimen's time point label: week 5, during vaccination. Each vaccine dose, consisting of 300 ug of a 20-mer mutant IDH1 peptide in Montanide, was administered subcutaneously with topical imiquimod. All donors had newly diagnosed IDH1-mutant astrocytomas of WHO grade 3 or 4 that showed loss of nuclear ATRX. The samples were drawn from NOA16, a multicentre, single-arm, open-label phase I trial in Germany that tested a mutant IDH1 peptide vaccine in humans for the first time. Genomic DNA for TCRB sequencing was extracted from EDTA blood using the DNeasy Blood and Tissue Kit. There are 12 amino acids in the CDR3, from cysteine to phenylalanine inclusive. The only DNA kept is the CDR3, 36 bases in frame from the first base. Via the germline V gene, CDR1 is SGHDT and CDR2 YYEEEE. V gives up 5 bases and J gives up 6 bases, and the segment between their germline ends measures 11 bases.

The sequencing here drew on PBMCs, taken from a glioma patient whose treatment included an IDH1 peptide vaccine. The TCR originated in a man aged 35 to 55 with glioma. This receptor chain uses TRBV5-6 and TRBJ1-1; the D gene remains uncertain. The nucleotide sequence reads TGTGCCAGCAGTCGCGGTTTCGCTGAAGCTTTCTTT. This is translated as CASSRGFAEAFF.